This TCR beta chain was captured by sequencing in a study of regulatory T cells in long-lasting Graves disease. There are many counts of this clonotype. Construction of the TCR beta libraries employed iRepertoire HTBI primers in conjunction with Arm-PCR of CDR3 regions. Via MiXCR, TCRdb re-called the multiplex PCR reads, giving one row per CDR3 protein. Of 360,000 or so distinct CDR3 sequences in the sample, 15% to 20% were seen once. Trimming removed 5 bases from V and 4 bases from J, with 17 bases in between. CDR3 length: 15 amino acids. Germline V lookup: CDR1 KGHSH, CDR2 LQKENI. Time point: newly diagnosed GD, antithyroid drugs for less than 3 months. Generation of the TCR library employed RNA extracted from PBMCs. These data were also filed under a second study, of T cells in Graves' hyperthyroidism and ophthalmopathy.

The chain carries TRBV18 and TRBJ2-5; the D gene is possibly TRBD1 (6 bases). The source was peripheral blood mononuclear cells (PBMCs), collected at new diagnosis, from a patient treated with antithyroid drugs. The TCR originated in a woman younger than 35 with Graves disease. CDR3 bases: TGTGCCAGCTCAGTGGCAGGGGTTGATCCAGAGACCCAGTACTTC. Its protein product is CASSVAGVDPETQYF.